Included here is one T cell receptor (beta chain) sequence, with context. Germline is not matched at one junction end, which may reflect a read error. Other DNA sequences in this sample translate to the same CDR3. Assay used: immunoSEQ multiplex PCR; TCRdb lists only in-frame clones, some missing. The sample has about 73,000 clones; roughly 87% are singletons. This sample stems from a study of OX40 agonist ivuxolimab in advanced cancers. Looking at the study overall: Patients were given ivuxolimab, an antibody that agonizes OX40 (CD134).

CDR1 is SGHRS and CDR2 is YFSETQ in the germline V gene. The CDR3 contains 15 residues. The TCR comes from an adult with an advanced solid tumor such as melanoma, head and neck, liver or kidney cancer. Sequenced material: CD4+ or CD8+ T cells sorted from blood, taken in a trial of the OX40 agonist ivuxolimab. V is TRBV5-1 and J is TRBJ2-1; 12 positions match TRBD2. DNA for the CDR3: TGTGCCAGCAGCTTCCCTAGCGGGGGGGCCAATGAGCAGTTCTTC. Its protein is CASSFPSGGANEQFF. The whole variable domain, remainder taken from reference TRBV5-1 and TRBJ2-1, is KAGVTQTPRYLIKTRGQQVTLSCSPISGHRSVSWYQQTPGQGLQFLFEYFSETQRNKGNFPGRFSGRQFSNSRSEMNVSTLELGDSALYLCASSFPSGGANEQFFGPGTRLTVL.